A few counts support the clone carrying this T cell receptor (beta chain). What it binds is not known. The data originate from a study of blood T cells in healthy people across ages. Broader study findings: Older age coincided with a roughly linear decline in TCR beta diversity per million T cells. Comparison with aged donors showed that long-lived donors had more naive CD4+ cells and higher diversity.

The authors ran a second PCR of about 6 to 11 cycles using a sample-barcoded 5' primer and a J-beta primer mix. TCRdb used MiXCR to reprocess the 5' RACE reads, holding one entry per CDR3 protein. The repertoire holds about 680,000 distinct CDR3 sequences, roughly 49% seen once, with about 32% in the top ten. V lost 7 bases to trimming and J lost 10 bases; unmatched junction nucleotides: 6. The CDR3 loop spans 13 amino acids. The V gene's germline CDR1 is SGHTA and CDR2 FQGNSA. Sequences were obtained from blood. The chain has TRBV7-2 and TRBJ1-6; 8 nucleotides match TRBD1. This receptor was identified in an older woman in good health. CDR3 DNA: TGTGCCAGCAATGCAGGGGGCGAGTCACCCCTCCACTTT. Its protein is CASNAGGESPLHF.